This T cell receptor beta chain appears in the sequencing data of a study of OX40 agonist ivuxolimab in advanced cancers. Germline V lookup: CDR1 MDHEN, CDR2 SYDVKM. CDR3 size: 18 residues. V shed 6 bases and J 4 bases; nucleotides not matched to a gene: 11. Study conclusions and caveats: Doses of 0.1 to 3.0 mg/kg were accompanied by clonal expansion of CD4+ and CD8+ blood T cells by week 6.

About this clone: Its antigen is as yet unknown.

Clones were sequenced by immunoSEQ multiplex PCR, and TCRdb holds only the in-frame ones, with some missing. Among roughly 91,000 clones listed, roughly 95% were seen once. This material consisted of CD4+ or CD8+ T cells sorted from blood, taken in a trial of the OX40 agonist ivuxolimab. The chain recombines TRBV28 with TRBJ2-5, with TRBD2 matching over 16 bases. The receptor was derived from an adult with an advanced solid tumor such as melanoma, head and neck, liver or kidney cancer. This chain's CDR3 is CASSPGTSGRGLGETQYF. The CDR3 nucleotides are TGTGCCAGCAGCCCCGGGACTAGCGGGAGGGGACTTGGAGAGACCCAGTACTTC.